This T cell receptor (beta chain) was sequenced during a study of blood T cell repertoires in COVID-19. Germline assignment: CDR1 SGHRS and CDR2 YFSETQ. V was pared by 4 bases and J by 2 bases, with 10 bases between. CDR3 length equals 14 residues. The protocol was immunoSEQ multiplex PCR, while the TCRdb copy is restricted to in-frame clones and leaves out a portion. The table includes approximately 280,000 clones, around 84% detected once. The sequenced material came from PBMCs or T cells enriched from blood (not recorded which). The TCR sequence derives from a man aged 35-49 years who had been exposed to COVID-19. V is TRBV5-1 and J is TRBJ1-3, with D maybe TRBD1 (5 bases). The CDR3 reads CASSPAGAGNTIYF. The DNA for the CDR3 is TGCGCCAGCAGCCCAGCGGGGGCTGGAAACACCATATATTTT.